This TCR beta chain originates from a study of blood T cell repertoires in COVID-19. At the level of the study: Recovery meant two consecutive negative NP/OP PCR tests, professional clearance, or resolved symptoms.

TCRdb keeps only in-frame clones here, not all; method: immunoSEQ multiplex PCR. The data hold hundreds of thousands of clones, with approximately 87% observed a single time. The germline gives CDR1 MNHEY, CDR2 SVGAGI. V lost 5 bases and J lost 4, with 9 bases in between. This CDR3 is 12 amino acids long. Material: PBMCs or T cells enriched from blood (not recorded which). The rearrangement joins TRBV6-5 to TRBJ2-7, with D perhaps TRBD1 (6 bases). The clonotype was recovered from a woman between 50 and 59 years old in a cohort exposed to, infected with or recovered from COVID-19 (not recorded which). The CDR3 DNA follows: TGTGCCAGCAGTAGACAGGAGTACGAGCAGTACTTC. This gives the protein CASSRQEYEQYF.